Listed below are T cell receptor beta chains from one sample, sequenced in a study of T-cell reconstitution after alpha-beta-depleted transplantation in children. TCRdb called the PCR reads again in MiXCR, with one record for every CDR3 protein. This table has 300,000 to 400,000 distinct CDR3 sequences, roughly 15% appearing once. The material sequenced was PBMCs, mostly from graft donor cells, taken 360 days after TCRalphabeta/CD19-depleted stem cell transplant. These receptor sequences come from a male patient between 2 and 10 years old who had a stem cell transplant for acute lymphoblastic leukemia, so the T cells may come from the graft donor. Each CDR3 is given with its conserved first and last residue. Clone size, where shown, is once, few, many, or a class for clones that have expanded.

clone_size,v_call,j_call,cdr3_aa
few,TRBV6-1,TRBJ2-6,CAAREGAGANVLTF
NA,TRBV18,TRBJ1-1,CASFDSPSDAYTEAFF
NA,TRBV20-1,TRBJ2-2,CSARDHLAGGPHTGELFF
NA,TRBV12-3/TRBV12-4,TRBJ1-1,CASSYTGPATEAFF
NA,TRBV20-1,TRBJ2-2,CSAVITGELFF
few,TRBV2,TRBJ2-1,CASSEARFYSAGEQFF
NA,TRBV6-5,TRBJ1-2,CASSYDRAGGYTF
NA,TRBV3-1,TRBJ2-5,CASSQGGTTRIYTETQYF
NA,TRBV18,TRBJ2-7,CASSPDRGREQYF
NA,TRBV29-1,TRBJ2-7,CSVEYLDGAGYEQYF
few,TRBV5-1,TRBJ2-2,CASSRTTGNTGELFF
NA,TRBV12-3/TRBV12-4,TRBJ1-4,CTCSFRGVFGTVNEKLFF
NA,TRBV11-2,TRBJ2-5,CASSSGLAVGF
NA,TRBV5-1,TRBJ2-1,CASSPVRYNEQFF
few,TRBV20-1,TRBJ2-6,CSAREYSGKRGANVLTF
NA,TRBV12-3/TRBV12-4,TRBJ2-7,CASSPTPDWSYEQYF
few,TRBV5-1,TRBJ2-3,CASIPQGRTDTQYF
few,TRBV20-1,TRBJ2-7,CSGRALGGSTYEQYF
NA,TRBV7-3,TRBJ1-5,CASSSDSNQPQHF
NA,TRBV28,TRBJ2-3,CASRWAGGPPDTQYF
few,TRBV5-1,TRBJ2-7,CASSDGRPSYEQYF
few,TRBV11-2,TRBJ2-3,CASSSTPSSRPTDTQYF
NA,TRBV7-2,TRBJ1-3,CASSFTISGNTIYF
NA,TRBV20-1,TRBJ2-1,CSAREGPGTSGSWSSYNEQFF
few,TRBV28,TRBJ1-5,CASSAETVVGRYSNQPQHF
few,TRBV4-3,TRBJ1-3,CASSQDQGPGNTIYF
NA,TRBV11-1,TRBJ2-3,CASSTNPGDTQYF
NA,TRBV29-1,TRBJ2-7,CSVELTDTYEQYF